This TCR beta chain appears in the sequencing data of a study of CXCR3-negative and CXCR3-positive naive CD8 T cells. With respect to this clonotype: Its antigen remains unknown.

Germline-derived CDR1 and CDR2 are ENHRY and SYGVKD. The CDR3 covers 13 residues. The CD45RO-CCR7+CD27+CD95- phenotype denoted naive CD8+ T cells. 5' RACE with UMI labels generated the TRB cDNA libraries. From its re-call of the 5' RACE reads, TCRdb lists each CDR3 protein once, without DNA. This sample's table has about 98,000 distinct CDR3 sequences. Study-level findings and limits: Similarly elevated diversity marked both naive subsets, with memory CD8+ cells showing far lower diversity. Cryopreservation partially decreased CXCR3 expression, and most assays used fresh PBMCs. The study found more hydrophobic TRB CDR3s in CXCR3-positive naive cells than in CXCR3-negative naive cells.

The rearrangement links TRBV10-3 to TRBJ2-2; TCRdb outputs TRBD2, but without DNA this stays unchecked. Sequencing was done on a sample of naive CXCR3+ CD8+ T cells from blood. Subset meaning: CD45RO-CCR7+CD27+CD95- naive CD8+ T cells expressing CXCR3 (TNR3+). The TCR sequence derives from a human donor in good health. Some clones in this sample may be carry-over from other donors' samples. The CDR3 region is CAITREGTGELFF.